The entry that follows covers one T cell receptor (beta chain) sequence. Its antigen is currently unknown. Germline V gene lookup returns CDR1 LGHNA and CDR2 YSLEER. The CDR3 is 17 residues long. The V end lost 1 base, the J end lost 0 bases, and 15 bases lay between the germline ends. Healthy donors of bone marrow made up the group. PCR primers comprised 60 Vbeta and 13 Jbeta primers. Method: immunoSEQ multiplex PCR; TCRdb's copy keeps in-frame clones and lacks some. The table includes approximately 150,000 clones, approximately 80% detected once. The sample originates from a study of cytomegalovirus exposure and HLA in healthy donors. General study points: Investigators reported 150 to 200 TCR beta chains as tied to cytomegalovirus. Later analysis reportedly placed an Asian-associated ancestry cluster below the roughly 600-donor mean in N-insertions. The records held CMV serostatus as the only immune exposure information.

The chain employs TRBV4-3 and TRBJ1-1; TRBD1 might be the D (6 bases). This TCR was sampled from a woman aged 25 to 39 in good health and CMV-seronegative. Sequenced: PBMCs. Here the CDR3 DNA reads TGCGCCAGCAGCCAAGTTACAGGGTCTCTCATGAACACTGAAGCTTTCTTT. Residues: CASSQVTGSLMNTEAFF.